These 15 T cell receptor beta chains share one sample of origin, sequenced in a study of cytomegalovirus exposure and HLA in healthy donors. This PCR relied on a set of 60 Vbeta primers and 13 Jbeta primers. The repertoire was sequenced with immunoSEQ multiplex PCR; TCRdb's copy has only in-frame clones and lacks some. The sample holds over 80,000 clones, roughly 67% seen once. The specimen was PBMCs. The receptor set was obtained from a boy aged 10-17 years in good health and CMV-seropositive.

This clone was picked up a small number of times. A junction end diverges from the germline sequence, so it may reflect a read error. The J gene is TRBJ2-7, the V gene TRBV25-1; tentatively, D is TRBD2 (6 bases). CDR1 MGHDK and CDR2 SYGVNS come from the germline V gene. The CDR3 runs to 14 residues. The CDR3 coding sequence is TGTGCCAGCAGTGACCCGGGACTCTCTCTGGAGCGGTACTTC. Translation: CASSDPGLSLERYF.

This clone occurred a few times. The chain employs TRBV5-1 and TRBJ2-5, with 10 positions matching TRBD2. CDR1 is SGHRS and CDR2 is YFSETQ in the germline V gene. This CDR3 is 16 amino acids long. Unmatched junction bases numbered 3, after V lost 0 bases and J lost 1 base. The CDR3 loop reads CASSLVVAGGQETQYF. CDR3 in DNA: TGCGCCAGCAGCTTGGTAGTAGCGGGAGGCCAAGAGACCCAGTACTTC.

The gene calls are TRBV19 and TRBJ1-1; no definite D call. Trimming took off 2 bases at V and 1 base at J, with 17 bases between the two ends. Germline V gene sequence: CDR1 LNHDA, CDR2 SQIVND (reference sequence). The CDR3 sequence is 17 residues long. CDR3 in amino acids: CASSITRYGVRNTEAFF. For the CDR3, the DNA is TGTGCCAGTAGTATAACGAGGTACGGGGTGAGGAACACTGAAGCTTTCTTT.

This clone was observed a single time. J is TRBJ2-1 and V is TRBV2, with D unresolved. Germline V gives CDR1 SNHLY, CDR2 FYNNEI. The CDR3 totals 12 residues. The ends were cut back, 3 bases at V and 5 bases at J, with 5 bases in the middle. The CDR3 spells CASSERNNEQFF. The CDR3 DNA follows: TGTGCCAGCAGTGAGCGTAACAATGAGCAGTTCTTC. The full variable domain, in which reference TRBV2 and TRBJ2-1 provide the parts outside the CDR3, is EPEVTQTPSHQVTQMGQEVILRCVPISNHLYFYWYRQILGQKVEFLVSFYNNEISEKSEIFDDQFSVERPDGSNFTLKIRSTKLEDSAMYFCASSERNNEQFFGPGTRLTVL.

V usage is TRBV7-9 and J usage is TRBJ2-2; 8 positions match TRBD1. CDR3 size: 17 residues. Germline V gene sequence: CDR1 SEHNR, CDR2 FQNEAQ (reference sequence). V trimming: 5 bases; J trimming: 4 bases; junction bases outside the gene matches: 12. CDR3 sequence reads: CASSPRARGQLTGELFF. The CDR3 nucleotides are TGTGCCAGCAGCCCACGGGCCAGGGGGCAGCTCACCGGGGAGCTGTTTTTT.

The chain joins TRBV29-1 to TRBJ2-3, with unresolved D. Trimming took off 7 bases at V and 5 bases at J, with 10 bases between the two ends. Per the germline V gene, CDR1 is SQVTM and CDR2 is ANQGSEA. CDR3 length: 11 residues. The CDR3 reads CSAEVLDTQYF. In DNA form, the CDR3 reads TGCAGCGCCGAGGTGCTAGATACGCAGTATTTT.

The chain has TRBV9 and TRBJ2-1, with 7 bases fitting TRBD2. CDR1 SGDLS and CDR2 YYNGEE come from the germline V gene. With V trimmed by 4 bases and J by 4 bases, 8 bases remained unmatched. The CDR3 loop spans 15 amino acids. Here the CDR3 reads CASSPGREKYNEQFF. The CDR3 DNA reads TGTGCCAGCAGCCCTGGGAGGGAAAAGTACAATGAGCAGTTCTTC.

The chain carries TRBV6-5 and TRBJ2-2, with D perhaps TRBD1 (5 bases). This CDR3 region has 14 residues. V dropped 8 bases and J dropped 5 bases, with 15 bases sitting between them. Germline V CDR1 and CDR2: MNHEY, SVGAGI. As DNA, the CDR3 is TGTGCCAGCTCAGCAGGGCCAGAAACCGGGGAGCTGTTTTTT. Encoded protein: CASSAGPETGELFF.

There are a few counts of this clone. The chain has TRBV30 and TRBJ2-7, with D hard to call. The CDR3 is made up of 11 amino acids. Germline assignment: CDR1 GTSNPN and CDR2 SVGIG (reference sequence). Trimming removed 0 bases at V and 6 bases at J, with 6 bases between. The CDR3 sequence is CAWSVNGEQYF. Here the CDR3 DNA reads TGTGCCTGGAGTGTAAACGGCGAGCAGTACTTC.

V gene TRBV4-3 combines with J gene TRBJ2-2; weak D call: TRBD2 (6 bases). There are 17 residues in the CDR3. Trimming left V 0 bases short and J 4 bases short, with 15 bases between. The germline V gene encodes CDR1 LGHNA and CDR2 YSLEER. The CDR3, as DNA: TGCGCCAGCAGCCAAGATTCGGCGGGAACCGCCACCGGGGAGCTGTTTTTT. This codes for CASSQDSAGTATGELFF.

There are a few counts of this clone. J is TRBJ2-3 and V is TRBV19, with TRBD2 matching over 9 bases. Germline V lookup: CDR1 LNHDA, CDR2 SQIVND (reference sequence). This CDR3 comprises 18 residues. After removal of 5 bases from V and 2 bases from J, the junction contained 14 bases not matched to a gene. The CDR3, as DNA: TGTGCCAGTAGTCGCAATGTGTTAGCGGGGGCATCCACAGATACGCAGTATTTT. Its protein product is CASSRNVLAGASTDTQYF.

V and J are TRBV18 and TRBJ2-7; 12 nucleotides line up with TRBD2. V lost 3 bases to trimming and J lost 3 bases; unmatched junction nucleotides: 3. This CDR3 is built from 15 residues. Germline V gives CDR1 KGHSH, CDR2 LQKENI. In DNA form, the CDR3 reads TGTGCCAGCTCACCGACTAGCGGGGGTGTCTACGAGCAGTACTTC. The encoded protein is CASSPTSGGVYEQYF.

The genes are TRBV15 and TRBJ1-1, with TRBD1 as a possible D gene (5 bases). Germline assignment: CDR1 LNHNV and CDR2 YYDKDF (reference sequence). The CDR3 extends over 13 amino acids. Trimming stripped 5 bases from V and 8 bases from J, with 15 bases between. The CDR3 DNA reads TGTGCCACCAGCCATAGACAGAACCGGGAAGCTTTCTTT. This translates into CATSHRQNREAFF.

The V and J genes are TRBV7-2 and TRBJ1-1; D gene uncertain. In germline, CDR1 is SGHTA, CDR2 FQGNSA. The CDR3 sequence is 11 residues long. Trimming stripped 3 bases from V and 7 bases from J, with 6 bases between. In DNA, the CDR3 is TGTGCCAGCAGCTTCGGTTTTGAAGCTTTCTTT. This gives the protein CASSFGFEAFF.

This clone was recorded a few times. The rearrangement links TRBV19 to TRBJ2-2; tentative D call: TRBD1 (5 bases). The germline CDR1 and CDR2 sequences are LNHDA and SQIVND (reference sequence). The CDR3 covers 14 residues. Trimming shortened V by 6 bases and J by 4 bases, and 12 bases separated the two germline ends. CDR3 loop: CASSLVRGTGELFF. For the CDR3, the DNA is TGTGCCAGTAGCCTTGTTAGGGGCACCGGGGAGCTGTTTTTT.